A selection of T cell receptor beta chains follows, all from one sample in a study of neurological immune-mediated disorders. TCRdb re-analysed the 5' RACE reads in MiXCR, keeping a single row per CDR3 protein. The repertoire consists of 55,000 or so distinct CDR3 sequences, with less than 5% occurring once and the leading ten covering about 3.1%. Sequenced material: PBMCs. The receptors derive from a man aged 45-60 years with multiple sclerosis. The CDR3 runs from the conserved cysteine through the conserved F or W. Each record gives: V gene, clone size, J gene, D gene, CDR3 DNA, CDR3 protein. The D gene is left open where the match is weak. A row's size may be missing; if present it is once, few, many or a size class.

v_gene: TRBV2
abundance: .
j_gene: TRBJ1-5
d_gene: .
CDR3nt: TGTGCCAGAAAGAAACAGGGTGGGCAGCCCCAGCATTTT
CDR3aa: CARKKQGGQPQHF

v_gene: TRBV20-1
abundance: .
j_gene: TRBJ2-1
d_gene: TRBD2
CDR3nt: TGCAGTGCTAGGCTTGCGGGAGGGCTTCAGTCCTACAATGAGCAGTTCTTC
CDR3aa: CSARLAGGLQSYNEQFF

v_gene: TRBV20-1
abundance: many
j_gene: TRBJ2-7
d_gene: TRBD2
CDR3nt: TGCAGTGCTAGAGATTCTAGGGGCGGGAGTGGGTACGAGCAGTACTTC
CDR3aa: CSARDSRGGSGYEQYF

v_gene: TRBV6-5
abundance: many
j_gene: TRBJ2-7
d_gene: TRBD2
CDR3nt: TGTGCCAGCAGTTACGTGAGCGGGACCTTTTACGAGCAGTACTTC
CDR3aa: CASSYVSGTFYEQYF

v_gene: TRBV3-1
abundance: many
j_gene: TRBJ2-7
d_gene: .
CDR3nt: TGTGCCAGCAGCCACGGCGCGGGCACCTACGAGCAGTACTTC
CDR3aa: CASSHGAGTYEQYF

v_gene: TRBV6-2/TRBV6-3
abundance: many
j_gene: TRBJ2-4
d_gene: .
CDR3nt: TGTGCCAGCTGGACGGGCGCCCGGCCAGGCTCCAAAAACATTCAGTACTTC
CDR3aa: CASWTGARPGSKNIQYF

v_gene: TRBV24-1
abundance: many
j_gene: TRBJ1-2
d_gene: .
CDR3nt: TGTGCCACCAGTGCCGGGGGGGGAGAGGATGGCTACACCTTC
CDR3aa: CATSAGGGEDGYTF

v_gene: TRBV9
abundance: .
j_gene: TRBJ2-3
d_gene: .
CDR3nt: TGTGCCAGCAGCGCGCTGGGACTCGACACAGATACGCAGTATTTT
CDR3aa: CASSALGLDTDTQYF

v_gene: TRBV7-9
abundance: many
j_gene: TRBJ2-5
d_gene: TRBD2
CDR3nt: TGTGCCAGCAGCACCGGGAGGACTCTGGTGGAGACCCAGTACTTC
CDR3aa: CASSTGRTLVETQYF

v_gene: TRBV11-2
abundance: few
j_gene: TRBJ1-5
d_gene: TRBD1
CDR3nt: TGTGCCAGCAGCCAGACAGGGCCCCATCAGCCCCAGCATTTT
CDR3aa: CASSQTGPHQPQHF

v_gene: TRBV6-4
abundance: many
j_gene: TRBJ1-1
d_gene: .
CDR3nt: TGTGCCAGCAGTGACTCGCCCTATACAGCTCACACTGAAGCTTTCTTT
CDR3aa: CASSDSPYTAHTEAFF

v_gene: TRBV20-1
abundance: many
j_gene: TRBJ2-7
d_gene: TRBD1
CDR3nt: TGCAGTGCTAGAAGACAGGGGGCCCACTACGAGCAGTACTTC
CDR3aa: CSARRQGAHYEQYF

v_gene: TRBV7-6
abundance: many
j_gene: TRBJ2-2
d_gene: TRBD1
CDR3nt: TGTGCCAGCAGCCCAGGGGGTGCCGGGGAGCTGTTTTTT
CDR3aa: CASSPGGAGELFF

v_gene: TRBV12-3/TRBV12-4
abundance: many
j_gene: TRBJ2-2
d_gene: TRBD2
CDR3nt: TGTGCCAGCAGTTTAAGACTAGCTGGGAACACCGGGGAGCTGTTTTTT
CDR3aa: CASSLRLAGNTGELFF

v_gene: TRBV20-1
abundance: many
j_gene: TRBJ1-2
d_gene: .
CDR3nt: TGCAGTGCTAGAGATCGGCGGGGGTATGGCTACACCTTC
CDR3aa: CSARDRRGYGYTF

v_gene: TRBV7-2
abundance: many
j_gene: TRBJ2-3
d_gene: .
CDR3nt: TGTGCCAGCAGCTCCCGGGACACTCGGCTGGCAGATACGCAGTATTTT
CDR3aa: CASSSRDTRLADTQYF

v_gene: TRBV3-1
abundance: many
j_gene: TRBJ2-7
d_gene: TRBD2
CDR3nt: TGTGCCAGCAGCGGACTAGCGGGATCCTACGAGCAGTACTTC
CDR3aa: CASSGLAGSYEQYF

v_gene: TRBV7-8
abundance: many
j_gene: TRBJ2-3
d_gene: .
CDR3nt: TGTGCCAGCAGCCTTAGCGGCGCGGACACAGATACGCAGTATTTT
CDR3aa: CASSLSGADTDTQYF

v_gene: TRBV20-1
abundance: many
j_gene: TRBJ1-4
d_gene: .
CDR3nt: TGCAGTGCTAGACCCCGGGACCATAATGAAAAACTGTTTTTT
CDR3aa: CSARPRDHNEKLFF

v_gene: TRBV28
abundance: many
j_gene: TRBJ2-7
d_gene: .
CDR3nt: TGTGCCAGCAGTTTATGGGCAGGGATTACTTACGAGCAGTACTTC
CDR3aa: CASSLWAGITYEQYF

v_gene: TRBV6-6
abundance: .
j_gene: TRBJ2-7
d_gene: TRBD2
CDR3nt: TGTGCCAGCAGTTACGCGGTTAGCGGGAGTAACGAGCAGTACTTC
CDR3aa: CASSYAVSGSNEQYF

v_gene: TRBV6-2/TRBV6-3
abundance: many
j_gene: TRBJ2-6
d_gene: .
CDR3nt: TGTGCCAGCAGTTCGAGCCGGTCTGGGGCCAACGTCCTGACTTTC
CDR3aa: CASSSSRSGANVLTF

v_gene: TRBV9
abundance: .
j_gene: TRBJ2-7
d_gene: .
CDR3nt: TGTGCCAGCAGCCCAGAAGGACAGACTAACTACGAGCAGTACTTC
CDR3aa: CASSPEGQTNYEQYF

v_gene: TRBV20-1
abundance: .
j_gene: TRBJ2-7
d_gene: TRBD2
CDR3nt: TGCAGTGCTCCCCCTAGCGGCCCTTGGGACGAGCAGTACTTC
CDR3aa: CSAPPSGPWDEQYF

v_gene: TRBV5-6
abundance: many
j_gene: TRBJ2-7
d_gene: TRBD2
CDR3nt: TGTGCCAGCAGCTCAGGTGTGGGACTAAACGAGCAGTACTTC
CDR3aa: CASSSGVGLNEQYF

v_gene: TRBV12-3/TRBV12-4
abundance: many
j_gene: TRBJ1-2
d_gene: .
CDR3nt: TGTGCCAGCAGTTTCTCTTCGGGGCCTTATGGCTACACCTTC
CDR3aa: CASSFSSGPYGYTF